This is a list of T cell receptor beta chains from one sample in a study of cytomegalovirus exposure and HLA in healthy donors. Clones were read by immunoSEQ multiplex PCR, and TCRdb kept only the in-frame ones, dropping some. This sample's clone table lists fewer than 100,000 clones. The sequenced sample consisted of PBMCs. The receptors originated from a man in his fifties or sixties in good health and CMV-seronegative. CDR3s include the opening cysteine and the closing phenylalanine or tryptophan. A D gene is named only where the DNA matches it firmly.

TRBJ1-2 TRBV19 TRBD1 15 CASSIGTGVRRGYTF TGTGCCAGTAGTATCGGGACAGGGGTTAGGAGGGGCTACACCTTC
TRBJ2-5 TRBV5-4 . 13 CASSLTGPETQYF TGTGCCAGCAGCTTGACAGGGCCAGAGACCCAGTACTTC
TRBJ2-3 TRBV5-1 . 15 CASSLATQNTDTQYF TGCGCCAGCAGCTTAGCTACCCAAAACACAGATACGCAGTATTTT
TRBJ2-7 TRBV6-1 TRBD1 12 CASRTGWGEQYF TGTGCCAGCAGGACAGGGTGGGGCGAGCAGTACTTC
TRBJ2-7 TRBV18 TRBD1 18 CASSPSPTGTGDSYEQYF TGTGCCAGCTCACCCTCCCCGACCGGGACAGGGGACTCCTACGAGCAGTACTTC
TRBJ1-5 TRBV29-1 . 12 CSVGARDQPQHF TGCAGCGTTGGTGCCAGGGATCAGCCCCAGCATTTT
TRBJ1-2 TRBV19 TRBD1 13 CASSTTGTDGYTF TGTGCCAGTAGTACGACCGGGACAGATGGCTACACCTTC
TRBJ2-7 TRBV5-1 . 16 CASSLVGGGRSYEQYF TGCGCCAGCAGCTTGGTAGGTGGCGGCCGCTCCTACGAGCAGTACTTC
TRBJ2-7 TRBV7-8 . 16 CASSLIEVQVHYEQYF TGTGCCAGCAGCTTAATTGAGGTACAGGTCCACTACGAGCAGTACTTC
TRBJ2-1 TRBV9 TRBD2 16 CASSPLVAGVSNEQFF TGTGCCAGCAGCCCCCTTGTAGCGGGGGTTTCCAATGAGCAGTTCTTC
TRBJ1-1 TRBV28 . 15 CASSLWGSKNTEAFF TGTGCCAGCAGTTTGTGGGGCAGTAAGAACACTGAAGCTTTCTTT
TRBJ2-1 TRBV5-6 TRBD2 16 CASSLRRGGRYNEQFF TGTGCCAGCAGCTTGCGGCGGGGGGGCCGGTACAATGAGCAGTTCTTC
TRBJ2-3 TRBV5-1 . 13 CASSFGMTDTQYF TGCGCCAGCAGCTTCGGGATGACAGATACGCAGTATTTT
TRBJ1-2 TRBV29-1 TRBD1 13 CSVEHQTRGGYTF TGCAGCGTTGAACACCAAACCAGGGGGGGCTACACCTTC
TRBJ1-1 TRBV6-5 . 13 CASRSQGNTEAFF TGTGCCAGCAGATCCCAGGGTAACACTGAAGCTTTCTTT
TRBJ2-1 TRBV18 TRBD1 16 CASSPPSGQLYGEQFF TGTGCCAGCTCACCACCTTCGGGACAGCTCTACGGTGAGCAGTTCTTC
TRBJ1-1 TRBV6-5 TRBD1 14 CASSYTRQGAEAFF TGTGCCAGCAGTTACACTAGACAGGGGGCCGAAGCTTTCTTT
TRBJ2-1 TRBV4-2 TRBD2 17 CASSQEPGLASYNEQFF TGTGCCAGCAGCCAAGAGCCGGGACTAGCCTCCTACAATGAGCAGTTCTTC
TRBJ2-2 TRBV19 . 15 CASSIDLRITGELFF TGTGCCAGTAGTATAGATCTAAGAATCACCGGGGAGCTGTTTTTT
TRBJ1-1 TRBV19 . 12 CASSIGAGEAFF TGTGCCAGTAGTATTGGGGCAGGGGAAGCTTTCTTT
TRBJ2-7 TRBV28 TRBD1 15 CASSHRDRGAYEQYF TGTGCCAGCAGTCACCGGGACAGGGGCGCCTACGAGCAGTACTTC
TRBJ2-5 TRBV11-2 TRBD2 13 CASSRGDRETQYF TGTGCCAGCAGCCGGGGGGACCGGGAGACCCAGTACTTC
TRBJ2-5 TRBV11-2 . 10 CASSQETQYF TGTGCCAGCAGTCAGGAGACCCAGTACTTC
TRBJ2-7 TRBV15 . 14 CATSRVQSPYEQYF TGTGCCACCAGCAGAGTACAGTCCCCCTACGAGCAGTACTTC
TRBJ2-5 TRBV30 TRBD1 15 CAWSVGGQGHGTQYF TGTGCCTGGAGTGTAGGGGGACAGGGCCACGGCACCCAGTACTTC
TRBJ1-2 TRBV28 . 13 CASKGQGRSGYTF TGTGCCAGCAAGGGGCAGGGAAGGTCTGGCTACACCTTC
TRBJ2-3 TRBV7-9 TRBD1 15 CASSRTTGGEGTQYF TGTGCCAGCAGCCGGACGACAGGGGGCGAGGGTACGCAGTATTTT
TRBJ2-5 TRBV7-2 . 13 CASSLARQETQYF TGTGCCAGCAGCTTAGCTAGACAAGAGACCCAGTACTTC
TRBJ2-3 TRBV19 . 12 CASSPELDTQYF TGTGCCAGTAGTCCAGAATTAGATACGCAGTATTTT
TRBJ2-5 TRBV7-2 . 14 CASSPRTPIKTQYF TGTGCCAGCAGCCCCCGGACACCCATCAAGACCCAGTACTTC
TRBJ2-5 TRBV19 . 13 CASSTSAQETQYF TGTGCCAGTAGTACTAGCGCCCAAGAGACCCAGTACTTC
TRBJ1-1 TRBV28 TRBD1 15 CASNLPDRGNTEAFF TGTGCCAGCAATCTCCCGGACAGGGGAAACACTGAAGCTTTCTTT
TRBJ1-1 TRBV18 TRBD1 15 CASSPGQGVWTEAFF TGTGCCAGCTCACCGGGACAGGGGGTATGGACTGAAGCTTTCTTT
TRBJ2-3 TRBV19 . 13 CASSNVGTDTQYF TGTGCCAGTAGTAACGTCGGGACAGATACGCAGTATTTT
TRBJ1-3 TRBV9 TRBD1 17 CASSDDPGQGSGNTIYF TGTGCCAGCAGCGACGATCCGGGACAGGGTTCGGGAAACACCATATATTTT
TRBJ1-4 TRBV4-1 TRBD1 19 CASSHRVHRGSATNEKLFF TGCGCCAGCAGCCACCGAGTTCACAGGGGTTCTGCAACTAATGAAAAACTGTTTTTT
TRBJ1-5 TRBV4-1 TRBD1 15 CASSQVQGAGQPQHF TGCGCCAGCAGCCAAGTACAGGGGGCGGGTCAGCCCCAGCATTTT
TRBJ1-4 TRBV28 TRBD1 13 CASSRTGSEKLFF TGTGCCAGCAGTCGGACAGGGAGTGAAAAACTGTTTTTT
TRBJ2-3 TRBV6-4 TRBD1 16 CASSDRWTGSTDTQYF TGTGCCAGCAGTGACAGGTGGACAGGGAGCACAGATACGCAGTATTTT